Below, 16 T cell receptor beta chains from the same sample are listed, as sequenced in a study of blood T cell repertoires in COVID-19. TCRdb keeps only in-frame clones here, not all; method: immunoSEQ multiplex PCR. The sample records around 70,000 clones, over 75% being singletons. The specimen sequenced was peripheral blood. These receptor sequences come from a man between 45 and 60 years old with active COVID-19.

This clone occurred a few times. The V gene is TRBV5-1, the J gene TRBJ2-2, with 10 bases fitting TRBD1. Germline values: CDR1 SGHRS, CDR2 YFSETQ. The CDR3 runs 16 residues. With V trimmed by 4 bases and J by 3 bases, 6 bases remained unmatched. DNA for the CDR3: TGCGCCAGCAGCACGACAGGGGGCGCGGACACCGGGGAGCTGTTTTTT. It yields the protein CASSTTGGADTGELFF.

The rearrangement joins TRBV29-1 to TRBJ1-2; 8 bases align to TRBD1. The CDR3 runs 15 residues. Germline CDR1 is SQVTM and CDR2 is ANQGSEA. Trimming cost V 5 bases and J 5 bases; bases outside gene matches: 13. The DNA of the CDR3 is TGCAGCGTTATGATATTACAGGGGGGAACTTATGGCTACACCTTC. This gives the protein CSVMILQGGTYGYTF.

This chain connects TRBV7-2 to TRBJ1-1, with TRBD1 as a possible D gene (6 bases). Germline V CDR1 and CDR2: SGHTA, FQGNSA. The CDR3 loop spans 12 amino acids. Trimming removed 3 bases from V and 11 bases from J, with 13 bases in between. The CDR3 DNA sequence: TGTGCCAGCAGCTTCAGGGGCGGTGGGGCTTTCTTT. Amino acid sequence: CASSFRGGGAFF.

The chain employs TRBV19 and TRBJ2-1; tentatively, D is TRBD1 (5 bases). Trimming removed 2 bases from V and 2 bases from J, with 7 bases in between. The CDR3 contains 14 residues. The germline CDR1 and CDR2 sequences are LNHDA and SQIVND (reference sequence). CDR3 nucleotide sequence: TGTGCCAGTAGTATAAGGGGCCCCTACAATGAGCAGTTCTTC. This codes for CASSIRGPYNEQFF.

The chain has TRBV7-8 and TRBJ1-1; D unresolved. V gave up 5 bases and J gave up 3 bases, with 13 bases separating them. Germline V lookup: CDR1 SGHVS, CDR2 FQNEAQ. The CDR3 sequence is 14 residues long. CDR3: CASSIPNTYTEAFF. The CDR3 nucleotides read TGTGCCAGCAGCATACCAAACACCTACACTGAAGCTTTCTTT.

Only a few counts were recorded for this clone. The chain has TRBV6-2 or TRBV6-3 and TRBJ1-1; 9 nucleotides agree with TRBD1. Germline CDR1 MNHEY, CDR2 SVGEGT. Germline trimming cut 5 bases from V and 3 bases from J; bases unmatched to any gene: 4. The CDR3 extends over 14 amino acids. DNA for the CDR3: TGTGCCAGCAGTCAACAGGGGGCTTACACTGAAGCTTTCTTT. This gives the protein CASSQQGAYTEAFF.

This chain connects TRBV5-5 to TRBJ2-7, with D possibly being TRBD2 (8 bases). The V gene lost 3 bases and the J gene lost 1 base, with 14 bases spanning the gap. This CDR3 contains 15 residues. In germline, CDR1 is SGHKS, CDR2 YYEKEE (reference sequence). The CDR3 reads CASSSGGTASYEQYF. The CDR3 bases are TGTGCCAGCAGCTCGGGGGGGACAGCTTCCTACGAGCAGTACTTC. The full variable domain, in which reference TRBV5-5 and TRBJ2-7 provide the parts outside the CDR3, is DAGVTQSPTHLIKTRGQQVTLRCSPISGHKSVSWYQQVLGQGPQFIFQYYEKEERGRGNFPDRFSARQFPNYSSELNVNALLLGDSALYLCASSSGGTASYEQYFGPGTRLTVT.

V gene TRBV6-6 combines with J gene TRBJ2-7; 11 bases match TRBD1. After removal of 5 bases from V and 5 bases from J, the junction contained 8 bases not matched to a gene. The CDR3 sequence is 15 residues long. The germline gives CDR1 MNHNY, CDR2 SVGAGI (reference sequence). CDR3 coding DNA: TGTGCCAGCAGTCCGCGGGACAGGGGGTCCGACGAGCAGTACTTC. Amino acid sequence: CASSPRDRGSDEQYF.

This clone came up a few times. The rearrangement joins TRBV7-9 to TRBJ1-4; 10 bases fit TRBD1. This CDR3 contains 18 residues. Per germline, CDR1 SEHNR and CDR2 FQNEAQ (reference sequence). Trimming at V came to 5 bases and at J to 8 bases, leaving 17 bases not matched to a gene. The CDR3 DNA is TGTGCCAGCAGCCCAAGGGGGACAGGGGTACCTGGGGCGGAAAAACTGTTTTTT. This gives the protein CASSPRGTGVPGAEKLFF. Supplemented by reference TRBV7-9 and TRBJ1-4, the full variable domain reads DTGVSQNPRHKITKRGQNVTFRCDPISEHNRLYWYRQTLGQGPEFLTYFQNEAQLEKSRLLSDRFSAERPKGSFSTLEIQRTEQGDSAMYLCASSPRGTGVPGAEKLFFGSGTQLSVL.

The V and J genes are TRBV6-5 and TRBJ1-5; D unclear. CDR1 and CDR2 from the germline V gene are MNHEY and SVGAGI. V lost 4 bases, J lost 8 bases, and 15 bases lay in between. The CDR3 is 14 amino acids. CDR3: CASSSTALREPQHF. CDR3 sequence (DNA): TGTGCCAGCAGTTCTACGGCCCTGCGGGAGCCCCAGCATTTT.

The chain is built from TRBV7-9 and TRBJ1-2; the D gene is possibly TRBD1 (5 bases). Trimming removed 0 bases at V and 4 bases at J, with 9 bases between. The V gene's germline CDR1 is SEHNR and CDR2 FQNEAQ (reference sequence). CDR3 length: 14 residues. DNA of the CDR3: TGTGCCAGCAGCTTAGCCGGGAGGGGCTATGGCTACACCTTC. Translating gives CASSLAGRGYGYTF.

The chain recombines TRBV7-2 with TRBJ1-3, with 9 bases identical to TRBD1. V lost 7 bases, J lost 0 bases, and 10 bases stayed unmatched. The CDR3 runs 17 residues. Germline V gene lookup returns CDR1 SGHTA and CDR2 FQGNSA. This CDR3 is CASTLNPGQGSGNTIYF. For the CDR3, the DNA is TGTGCCAGCACTTTGAACCCGGGACAGGGCTCTGGAAACACCATATATTTT.

This sequence joins TRBV5-1 and TRBJ2-5; D is unclear. The CDR3 has 14 residues. The germline CDR1 and CDR2 sequences are SGHRS and YFSETQ. With 4 bases removed from V and 4 bases from J, the gap between germline ends came to 14 bases. Here the CDR3 DNA reads TGCGCCAGCAGCAATATAAATGTCGGAGAGACCCAGTACTTC. Residues: CASSNINVGETQYF.

The chain couples TRBV7-8 to TRBJ1-1, with D hard to call. The CDR3 loop spans 13 amino acids. Per the germline V gene, CDR1 is SGHVS and CDR2 is FQNEAQ. Trimming left V 5 bases short and J 3 bases short, with 10 bases between. In nucleotides, the CDR3 is TGTGCCAGCAGCCCTGGCGGGCACACTGAAGCTTTCTTT. Its translation: CASSPGGHTEAFF.

V is TRBV28 and J is TRBJ2-5, with D maybe TRBD1 (6 bases). Trimming took off 6 bases at V and 3 bases at J, with 11 bases between the two ends. Germline V gene data show CDR1 as MDHEN and CDR2 as SYDVKM. This CDR3 comprises 13 residues. The CDR3 reads CASRVQGKETQYF. CDR3 sequence (DNA): TGTGCCAGCAGGGTACAGGGAAAAGAGACCCAGTACTTC.

The gene calls are TRBV4-3 and TRBJ2-1; 7 positions agree with TRBD2. The CDR3 covers 16 residues. V gave up 4 bases and J gave up 4 bases; unmatched junction bases: 10. Germline loops: CDR1 LGHNA, CDR2 YSLEER. The DNA for the CDR3 is TGCGCCAGCAGCCTCCGCCGGGAGGCGGGATACAATGAGCAGTTCTTC. Protein: CASSLRREAGYNEQFF.